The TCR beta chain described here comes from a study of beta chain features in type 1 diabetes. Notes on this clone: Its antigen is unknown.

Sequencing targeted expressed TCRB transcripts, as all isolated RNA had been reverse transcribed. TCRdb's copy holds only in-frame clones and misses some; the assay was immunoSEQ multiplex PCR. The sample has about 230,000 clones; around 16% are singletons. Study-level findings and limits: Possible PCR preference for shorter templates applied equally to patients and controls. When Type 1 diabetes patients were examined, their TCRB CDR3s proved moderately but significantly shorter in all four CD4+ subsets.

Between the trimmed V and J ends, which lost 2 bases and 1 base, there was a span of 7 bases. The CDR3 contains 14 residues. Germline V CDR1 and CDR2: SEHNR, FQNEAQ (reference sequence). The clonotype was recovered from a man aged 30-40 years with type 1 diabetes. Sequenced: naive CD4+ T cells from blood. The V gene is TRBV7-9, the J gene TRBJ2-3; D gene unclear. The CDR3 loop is CASSLNGGTDTQYF. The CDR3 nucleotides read TGTGCCAGCAGCTTAAATGGGGGCACAGATACGCAGTATTTT. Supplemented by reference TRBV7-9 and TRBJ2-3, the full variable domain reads DTGVSQNPRHKITKRGQNVTFRCDPISEHNRLYWYRQTLGQGPEFLTYFQNEAQLEKSRLLSDRFSAERPKGSFSTLEIQRTEQGDSAMYLCASSLNGGTDTQYFGPGTRLTVL.